This T cell receptor (beta chain) was captured by sequencing in a study of blood T cell repertoires in COVID-19 (dated by TCRdb to 2020 to 2021). Background for the entire study: The collaborator samples originated in the United States, Italy and Spain and spanned the acute and convalescent phases of COVID-19. The samples were drawn from the first 160 participants of the ongoing ImmuneRACE study and from over a thousand subjects provided by 6 global collaborators. Subjects who had been exposed to COVID-19, were actively infected with it, or had recovered from it provided the deeply sampled blood TCRbeta repertoires that made up the dataset. A freely available public database, intended as a resource for researchers studying the immune response to SARS-CoV-2, is where the repertoires were released. Where available, HLA class I and class II types were taken from metadata supplied by the sample provider and were not determined by assay-based typing. The material from the prospective study consisted of cDNA or gDNA derived from T cells, B-cell-depleted T cells, or PBMCs. Sample metadata almost always included a de-identified subject ID, COVID-19 status, age in years and sex. Results and caveats for the whole study, not just this receptor: How much clinical and demographic metadata was included differed by source and by participant, and the metadata was provided uncurated.

Participants in the prospective study were aged about 18 to 95 years, lived in more than 20 United States geographic areas, and enrolled through a virtual design. In the prospective study, cohorts were assigned on the basis of participant-reported clinical history obtained from a screening survey and a study questionnaire. For ImmuneRACE Cohort 3, a participant was defined as recovered based on two consecutive negative NP/OP PCR tests, clearance by a healthcare professional, or resolution of symptoms. In the prospective study, whole blood, serum and a nasopharyngeal or oropharyngeal swab were collected from each participant by mobile phlebotomists. Prospective study participants could optionally give additional blood draws and questionnaires over a roughly two-month period. Before DNA extraction, prospective study blood samples were shipped either frozen or at room temperature. From cysteine to phenylalanine, the CDR3 is 12 amino acids long. The entry retains the CDR3 DNA only, 36 bases that are in frame from base 1. V drops 3 bases and J drops 6 bases, leaving 11 bases in between. CDR1 and CDR2 were assigned from the germline V gene as SQVTM and ANQGSEA.

The immunoSEQ Assay, a bias-controlled multiplex PCR, was used to amplify TCRbeta CDR3 regions from genomic DNA. The authors' analysis ran thus. Within the assay, amplification of reference gene primers was used to estimate how many nucleated cells each sample contained. To quantify the absolute abundance of each unique TCRbeta CDR3 rearrangement, sequence reads were collapsed and filtered. Productive Simpson clonality was computed per sample as the square root of Simpson's diversity index over productive rearrangements. Held by TCRdb, this immuneACCESS table contains in-frame sequences only and omits some clones. Under half of the omission traces to an unresolved V gene where checked; the cause of the rest is unknown. V, J and clone size were drawn from that table, and D and trimming were deduced from the DNA. Present in this sample are 320,000 or so clones, approximately 88% of which were seen just once. The ten largest clones represent about 4.7% of the sample.

On this clone: The antigen it recognizes is unknown. Base qualities are not at hand, and no much larger clone is one base apart.

Source material: PBMCs or T cells enriched from blood (not recorded which). In this chain, TRBV29-1 is recombined with TRBJ1-2, with no reliable assignment of the D segment. The source is a man aged 25-45 years who had recovered from COVID-19. CDR3 loop: CSVESGSDGYTF. At the DNA level, the sequence is TGCAGCGTTGAGTCCGGGTCGGATGGCTACACCTTC.